The T cell receptor (beta chain) described here comes from a study of T cells in Graves' hyperthyroidism and ophthalmopathy. Template material for amplifying TCR beta CDR3 regions consisted of RNA transcripts. The TCR CDR3 was amplified in a first-round RT-PCR using the HTBI primer set. One entry per CDR3 protein, called by TCRdb with MiXCR from the multiplex PCR reads. The table includes about 290,000 distinct CDR3 sequences, more than 10% detected once. Between the trimmed V and J ends, which lost 0 bases and 7 bases, there was a span of 13 bases. Germline lookup yields CDR1 LGHNA and CDR2 YNFKEQ. The CDR3 is 15 amino acids. This clonotype was seen repeatedly, ten times or more.

Sequenced input: blood. This sequence originates from a woman between 25 and 40 years old with Graves' hyperthyroidism that later progressed to Graves' ophthalmopathy. The chain is built from TRBV4-2 and TRBJ2-1; TRBD2 is a possible D gene (5 bases). CDR3 DNA: TGTGCCAGCAGCCAAGACGAGGGTACCTCAAATGAGCAGTTCTTC. Its protein is CASSQDEGTSNEQFF.